This TCR beta chain was sequenced for a study of shared clonotypes between healthy human individuals. Overall study: The cohort had two women and a few men, ages 18 to 49.

Study outcomes and limitations: Only blood was sampled; tissue repertoires likely differ. Read depth was anticipated to influence clonotype sharing among donors.

Turning to this clone: The antigen is undetermined.

Genomic DNA of each subset was evenly split across several immunoSEQ plates. Produced via immunoSEQ multiplex PCR; TCRdb's table is partial and in-frame only. The data show approximately 2.4 million clones, nearly 97% seen once. CDR3 length: 17 residues. V trimming: 0 bases; J trimming: 3 bases; junction bases outside the gene matches: 8. CDR1 is MGHRA and CDR2 is YSYEKL in the germline V gene. Material for sequencing was naive CD4+ T cells sorted from blood. Subset of the sample: CD45RA+ positively selected. This clonotype was obtained from a man aged 18 to 29 in good health. J is TRBJ2-1 and V is TRBV4-1, with 7 bases fitting TRBD2. The CDR3 DNA sequence: TGCGCCAGCAGCCAAGAGGGGGAGGGATACAACTACAATGAGCAGTTCTTC. Translation gives CASSQEGEGYNYNEQFF.